The 18 T cell receptor beta chains below were found in one sample sequenced in a study of blood T cells in healthy people across ages. Sample-barcoded 5' priming and a J-beta primer mix drove a second PCR of roughly 6 to 12 cycles. TCRdb re-called the 5' RACE reads with MiXCR, one entry per CDR3 protein. The sample carries hundreds of thousands of distinct CDR3 sequences, 58% recorded once. Sequencing was done on a sample of blood. The receptors were gathered from a man younger than 40 in good health.

A few counts support this clonotype. The genes are TRBV10-3 and TRBJ2-5, with 7 bases that match TRBD2. J was trimmed by 1 base and V by 2 bases; bases with no gene match: 4. The CDR3 has 15 residues. Germline CDR1 ENHRY, CDR2 SYGVKD. CDR3 loop: CAISERTGGQETQYF. Written as DNA, the CDR3 is TGTGCCATCAGTGAGAGGACGGGAGGCCAAGAGACCCAGTACTTC.

A few counts support this clonotype. In DNA form, the CDR3 reads TGCAGCGTTAGCCCTAGCCTCTACGAGCAGTACTTC. This gives the protein CSVSPSLYEQYF. The V call is TRBV29-1, the J call TRBJ2-5, with D possibly being TRBD2 (5 bases). TRBJ2-7 matches the DNA end more closely, so the J call is doubtful. The CDR3 consists of 12 residues. Looked up from germline, CDR1 is SQVTM and CDR2 is ANQGSEA.

The V call is TRBV10-3, the J call TRBJ2-7; no reliable D call. V was clipped by 8 bases and J by 0 bases, with 11 bases between them. CDR3 size: 13 residues. CDR1 is ENHRY and CDR2 is SYGVKD in the germline V gene. The chain's CDR3 is CAICRTSSYEQYF. The DNA for the CDR3 is TGTGCCATCTGCCGGACGAGCTCCTACGAGCAGTACTTC.

The V and J genes are TRBV5-1 and TRBJ2-5; D ambiguous. The CDR3 length is 14 residues. From germline, CDR1 is SGHRS and CDR2 YFSETQ. V lost 6 bases and J 0 bases, leaving 12 bases between the germline ends. Here the CDR3 reads CASTQDGNQETQYF. As DNA, the CDR3 is TGCGCCAGCACCCAGGACGGTAACCAAGAGACCCAGTACTTC.

The V call is TRBV7-9, the J call TRBJ1-2; D is unresolved. Germline V gene sequence: CDR1 SEHNR, CDR2 FQNEAQ (reference sequence). The CDR3 is 13 amino acids. V was clipped by 5 bases and J by 2 bases, with 9 bases between them. CDR3: CASSPDWNYGYTF. DNA of the CDR3: TGTGCCAGCAGCCCCGATTGGAACTATGGCTACACCTTC.

The CDR3 reads CASEWPDTQYF. In DNA form, the CDR3 reads TGTGCCAGTGAATGGCCAGATACGCAGTATTTT. The chain joins TRBV6-1 to TRBJ2-3, with no clear D. The germline V gene encodes CDR1 MNHNS and CDR2 SASEGT. The CDR3 is 11 amino acids. V was trimmed by 9 bases and J by 4 bases, leaving 8 bases between them.

The chain joins TRBV7-2 to TRBJ2-7; 13 bases map to TRBD2. This CDR3 contains 16 residues. The germline CDR1 and CDR2 sequences are SGHTA and FQGNSA. J lost 5 bases, V lost 4 bases, and 8 bases had no gene match. The CDR3 DNA follows: TGTGCCAGCAGCTCAACTAGCGGGAGGGCCTTGGACGAGCAGTACTTC. This sequence encodes CASSSTSGRALDEQYF. The complete variable domain, with remaining parts taken from reference TRBV7-2 and TRBJ2-7, reads GAGVSQSPSNKVTEKGKDVELRCDPISGHTALYWYRQSLGQGLEFLIYFQGNSAPDKSGLPSDRFSAERTGGSVSTLTIQRTQQEDSAVYLCASSSTSGRALDEQYFGPGTRLTVT.

This sequence joins TRBV10-3 and TRBJ2-1; D gene ambiguous. The DNA matches TRBJ2-7 better at its end, which makes the J call doubtful. Germline values: CDR1 ENHRY, CDR2 SYGVKD. The CDR3 has 14 amino acids. For the CDR3, the DNA is TGTGCCATCACTGGGGAAAACTCTTACAATGAGCAGTACTTC. Protein: CAITGENSYNEQYF.

The J gene is TRBJ2-5, the V gene TRBV20-1, with D maybe TRBD2 (5 bases). CDR3 length: 12 amino acids. Trimming removed 3 bases at V and 2 bases at J, with 7 bases between. Germline CDR1 is DFQATT and CDR2 is SNEGSKA (reference sequence). The CDR3 loop is CSARTNQETQYF. The CDR3 nucleotides are TGCAGTGCTAGGACTAATCAAGAGACCCAGTACTTC.

This clonotype was seen at least ten times. This chain connects TRBV29-1 to TRBJ2-1, with 8 bases aligning to TRBD1. CDR3 length equals 13 residues. V dropped 5 bases and J dropped 3; count of bases not matched to a gene: 3. Germline-derived CDR1 and CDR2 are SQVTM and ANQGSEA. CDR3: CSVRTGNYNEQFF. Here the CDR3 DNA reads TGCAGCGTTCGGACAGGGAACTACAATGAGCAGTTCTTC.

V and J are TRBV12-3 or TRBV12-4 and TRBJ2-3, with 7 bases that match TRBD2. This CDR3 is 17 amino acids long. V shed 1 base, J shed 2 bases, and the junction held 9 bases outside the gene matches. Here the CDR3 DNA reads TGTGCCAGCAGTTTAGTCTTCCCGGGAGGATCCACAGATACGCAGTATTTT. This translates into CASSLVFPGGSTDTQYF.

The genes are TRBV11-2 and TRBJ2-1; 14 nucleotides match TRBD2. The CDR3 is 15 amino acids. Trimming took 4 bases from V and 12 from J; bases not matched to a gene: 8. Germline CDR1 and CDR2: SGHAT and FQNNGV. The CDR3 DNA reads TGTGCCAGCAGCTCGGGACTAGCGGGAGTCGGTTGGCAGTTCTTC. Translated: CASSSGLAGVGWQFF.

J is TRBJ2-5 and V is TRBV7-2; the D gene is possibly TRBD2 (5 bases). The V end was cut by 3 bases, the J end by 7 bases, with 9 bases between. The CDR3 sequence is 12 residues long. CDR1 is SGHTA, CDR2 FQGNSA, per germline. The CDR3 protein is CASSLSGRTQYF. In DNA form, the CDR3 reads TGTGCCAGCAGCTTGTCGGGGAGGACCCAGTACTTC.

The chain employs TRBV6-6 and TRBJ2-1, with D tentatively TRBD1 (6 bases). Trimming left V 6 bases short and J 3 bases short, with 15 bases between. This CDR3 contains 15 residues. The germline V gene encodes CDR1 MNHNY and CDR2 SVGAGI (reference sequence). CDR3 sequence (DNA): TGTGCCAGCAGGGAAAGGGGGTTCCTCTACAATGAGCAGTTCTTC. Its translation: CASRERGFLYNEQFF.

This clonotype was seen many times. V gene TRBV11-2 combines with J gene TRBJ1-2, with D possibly being TRBD1 (6 bases). V lost 8 bases, J lost 3 bases, and 19 bases lay in between. The CDR3 has 15 residues. The germline gives CDR1 SGHAT, CDR2 FQNNGV. CDR3 sequence (DNA): TGTGCCAGCTCAAAGGAGGGGCAGGGGTACTATGGCTACACCTTC. As protein: CASSKEGQGYYGYTF.

This clonotype was seen only a few times. The chain links TRBV6-5 to TRBJ2-7; 7 nucleotides line up with TRBD2. Trimming took 0 bases from V and 2 from J; bases not matched to a gene: 7. Germline values: CDR1 MNHEY, CDR2 SVGAGI. This CDR3 spans 16 amino acids. CDR3 amino acids: CASSYSISGTPYEQYF. In DNA, the CDR3 is TGTGCCAGCAGTTACTCGATCAGCGGGACCCCCTACGAGCAGTACTTC.

The rearrangement uses TRBV6-5 and TRBJ1-4; 7 nucleotides line up with TRBD1. CDR1 MNHEY and CDR2 SVGAGI come from the germline V gene. V shed 7 bases and J 3 bases; nucleotides not matched to a gene: 5. The CDR3 has 14 amino acids. The CDR3 loop is CASKQGLANEKLFF. The CDR3 DNA sequence: TGTGCCAGCAAACAGGGGTTAGCTAATGAAAAACTGTTTTTT.

This clonotype was detected only a few times. One end of the junction does not line up with germline, which may come from a read error. The genes are TRBV4-3 and TRBJ2-7, with no clear D. Germline V gene lookup returns CDR1 LGHNA and CDR2 YSLEER. The CDR3 covers 13 residues. CDR3: CASSQLGSYEQYF. The DNA of the CDR3 is TGTGCCAGCAGCCAATTGGGCTCCTACGAGCAGTACTTC.